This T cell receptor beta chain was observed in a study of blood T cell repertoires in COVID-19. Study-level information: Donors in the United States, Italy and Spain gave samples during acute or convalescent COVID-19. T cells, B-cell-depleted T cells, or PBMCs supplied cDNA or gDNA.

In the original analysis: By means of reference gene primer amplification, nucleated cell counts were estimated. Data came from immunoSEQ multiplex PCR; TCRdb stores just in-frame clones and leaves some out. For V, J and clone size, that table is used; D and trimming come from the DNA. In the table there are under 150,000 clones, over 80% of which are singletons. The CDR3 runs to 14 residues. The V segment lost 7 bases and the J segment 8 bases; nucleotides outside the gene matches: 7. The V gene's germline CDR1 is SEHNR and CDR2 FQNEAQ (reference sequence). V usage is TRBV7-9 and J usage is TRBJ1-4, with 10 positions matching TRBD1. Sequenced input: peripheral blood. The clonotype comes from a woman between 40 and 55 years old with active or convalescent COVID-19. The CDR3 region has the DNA TGTGCCAGCACCCTGCCGGGACAGGGGGAAAAACTGTTTTTT. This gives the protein CASTLPGQGEKLFF.